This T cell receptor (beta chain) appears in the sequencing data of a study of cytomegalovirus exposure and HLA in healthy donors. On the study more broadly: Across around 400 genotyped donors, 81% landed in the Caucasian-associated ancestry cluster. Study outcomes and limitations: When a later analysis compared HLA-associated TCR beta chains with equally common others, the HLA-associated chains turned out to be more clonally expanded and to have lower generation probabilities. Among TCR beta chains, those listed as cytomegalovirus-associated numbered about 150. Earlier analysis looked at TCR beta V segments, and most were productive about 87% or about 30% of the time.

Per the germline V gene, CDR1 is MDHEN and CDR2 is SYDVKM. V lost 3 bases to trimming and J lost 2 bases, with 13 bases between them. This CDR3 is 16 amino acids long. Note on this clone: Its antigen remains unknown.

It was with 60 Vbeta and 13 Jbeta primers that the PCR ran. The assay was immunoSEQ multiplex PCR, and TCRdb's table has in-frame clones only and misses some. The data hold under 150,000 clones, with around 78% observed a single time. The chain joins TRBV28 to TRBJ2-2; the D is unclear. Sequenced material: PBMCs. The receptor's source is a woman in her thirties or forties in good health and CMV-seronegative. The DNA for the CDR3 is TGTGCCAGCAGTTTGCCTTTCGGTACCAACACCGGGGAGCTGTTTTTT. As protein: CASSLPFGTNTGELFF.